This is a list of T cell receptor beta chains from one sample in a study of T-cell reconstitution after alpha-beta-depleted transplantation in children. Each CDR3 protein gets one entry after TCRdb re-called the PCR reads with MiXCR. Of 600,000 to 700,000 distinct CDR3 sequences in the sample, 16% were seen once. The source material was PBMCs from the stem cell graft donor, sampled from the stem cell graft. These receptors all come from a human donor who donated a stem cell graft to a child with acute myeloid leukemia. Both conserved end residues are part of each CDR3. The order of the fields is clone size, V gene, D gene, J gene, CDR3 DNA, CDR3 protein. D genes are given only for firm matches. Not all rows give a size; the values are once, few, many and, for expanded clones, a class.

.	TRBV6-6	.	TRBJ1-1	TGTGCCAGCAGCCCAGGGGAGACTGAAGCTTTCTTT	CASSPGETEAFF
.	TRBV20-1	.	TRBJ1-6	TGCAGTGCTAGAGATGGGGAACAGGTGGGGGCTCGTAGGTCACCCCTCCACTTT	CSARDGEQVGARRSPLHF
.	TRBV12-3/TRBV12-4	TRBD1	TRBJ1-5	TGTGCCAGCAGAGGGGACAGGGGCAATCAGCCCCAGCATTTT	CASRGDRGNQPQHF
.	TRBV29-1	TRBD1	TRBJ1-1	TGCAGCGTTTCACCTTATACAGGGGGCGAAGCTTTCTTT	CSVSPYTGGEAFF
.	TRBV11-2	.	TRBJ2-7	TGTGCCAGCAACTATAAAACTTCCACCTACGAGCAGTACTTC	CASNYKTSTYEQYF
many	TRBV20-1	.	TRBJ2-7	TGCAGTGCTAGCCGGCGATCCTACGAGCAGTACTTC	CSASRRSYEQYF
few	TRBV7-6	.	TRBJ2-2	TGTGCCAGCAGCTTAGCGCCAGGGATAGCGAACACCGGGGAGCTGTTTTTT	CASSLAPGIANTGELFF
few	TRBV12-3/TRBV12-4	.	TRBJ1-6	TGTGCCAGCAGCCCGGGACCTAGGGGATTACCCCTCCACTTT	CASSPGPRGLPLHF
once	TRBV4-2	.	TRBJ1-6	TGTGCCAGCGGCCCGTTGGGGGGACGGAGCTCCTATAATTCACCCCTCCACTTT	CASGPLGGRSSYNSPLHF
many	TRBV5-1	.	TRBJ2-1	TGCGCCAGCAGCCAGGACCCGGAGGAGCAGTTCTTC	CASSQDPEEQFF